These 6 T cell receptor beta chains came from one sample sequenced in a study of PD-L1 blockade in urothelial cancer (dated by TCRdb to 2016 to 2017). Read against the paper, the sample's time point label means: peripheral blood 6 weeks after treatment start. The library came from the immunoSEQ multiplex PCR assay. TCRdb obtained this table from immuneACCESS and retained in-frame rearrangements with V and J assigned. These tables miss some clones; where compared with another copy, unresolved V genes account for less than half of the shortfall, and the remainder is unexplained. Counted in this sample were roughly 51,000 clones; 70% to 90% of them appeared once. The ten largest clones add up to approximately 2% of the sample. The sample consisted of PBMCs, taken around atezolizumab (anti-PD-L1) treatment. Source of these receptors: a man between 50 and 59 years old with urothelial cancer.

This clone was seen a few times. This chain links TRBV29-1 with TRBJ1-2; D gene ambiguous. Germline CDR1 SQVTM, CDR2 ANQGSEA. The CDR3 is 11 amino acids. V gave up 1 base and J gave up 11 bases, with 11 bases separating them. The CDR3 DNA is TGCAGCGTTGAAGGATACAGTGATTACACCTTC. As protein: CSVEGYSDYTF.

V usage is TRBV20-1 and J usage is TRBJ2-3; D perhaps matches TRBD1 (6 bases). The CDR3 covers 11 residues. Germline CDR1 DFQATT, CDR2 SNEGSKA (reference sequence). CDR3 sequence reads: CSASRGDTQYF. Written as DNA, the CDR3 is TGCAGCGCGAGCAGGGGAGATACGCAGTATTTT.

Comments on this clone: One end of the junction is discordant with germline, which a read error may explain. V is TRBV28 and J is TRBJ1-1; D gene unclear. The CDR3 covers 13 residues. CDR1 and CDR2 from the germline V gene are MDHEN and SYDVKM. CDR3 sequence reads: CASRRGPNIEAFF. The CDR3 coding sequence is TGTGCCAGCAGGCGCGGGCCTAACATTGAAGCTTTCTTT.

As concerns this clone: One junction end disagrees with the germline gene, perhaps due to a read error. V gene TRBV7-8 combines with J gene TRBJ2-1, with TRBD2 matching 9 bases. CDR3 length: 15 residues. Germline assignment: CDR1 SGHVS and CDR2 FQNEAQ. Here the CDR3 reads CASSSSGGSYSEQFF. CDR3 DNA sequence: TGTGCCAGCAGCTCAAGCGGGGGGTCCTACAGTGAGCAGTTCTTC.

This clone was detected once. The genes are TRBV4-3 and TRBJ2-2; TRBD2 agrees at 8 bases. CDR1 and CDR2 (germline): LGHNA, YSLEER. The length of the CDR3 is 18 residues. V shed 0 bases, J shed 2 bases, and the junction held 8 bases outside the gene matches. For the CDR3, the DNA is TGCGCCAGCAGCCAAGAGGGGGATAGCGGGGCAAACACCGGGGAGCTGTTTTTT. It specifies CASSQEGDSGANTGELFF.

CDR3 nucleotide sequence: TGTGCCAGCAACGTATTTCGGGACAGGGTAATCGGTGAGCAGTTCTTC. Residues: CASNVFRDRVIGEQFF. The genes are TRBV5-6 and TRBJ2-1, with 9 bases aligning to TRBD1. With V trimmed by 6 bases and J by 9 bases, 16 bases remained unmatched. CDR3 size: 16 residues. CDR1 is SGHDT, CDR2 YYEEEE, per germline. Full variable domain (missing parts from reference TRBV5-6 and TRBJ2-1): DAGVTQSPTHLIKTRGQQVTLRCSPKSGHDTVSWYQQALGQGPQFIFQYYEEEERQRGNFPDRFSGHQFPNYSSELNVNALLLGDSALYLCASNVFRDRVIGEQFFGPGTRLTVL.